The text below deals with one T cell receptor beta chain. The antigen is not known. This sample stems from a study of STAT5B mutations in CD4+ large granular lymphocyte leukemia. This table comes from immunoSEQ multiplex PCR, and its TCRdb copy is limited to in-frame clones, with some not included. The sample contains some 51,000 clones, about 80% of which appear only once. Study conclusions and caveats: Top patient clones used TRBV06 genes more often: 8/27 versus 2/35 in controls. CD4-sorted patient repertoires seemed more clonal than healthy CD4+ repertoires.

Deletions cut 3 bases from V and 5 bases from J, with 9 bases between. This CDR3 region has 13 residues. Germline values: CDR1 SEHNR, CDR2 FQNEAQ (reference sequence). The sequenced sample consisted of CD4+ T cells from blood buffy coats. This chain uses TRBV7-9 with TRBJ2-3; weak D call: TRBD2 (6 bases). This receptor was obtained from a human donor in good health. For the CDR3, the DNA is TGTGCCAGCAGCTTTGGAGCGGGAGATACGCAGTATTTT. Its protein is CASSFGAGDTQYF.